A selection of T cell receptor beta chains follows, all from one sample in a study of read filtering for tumor transcriptome and immune sequencing. A single record per CDR3 protein comes from TCRdb applying MiXCR to the reads. This sample has about 38,000 distinct CDR3 sequences, with 13% to 15% found just once. The material sequenced was a population of CD138-negative cells sorted from bone marrow. All receptors derive from a donor aged 40 or older with multiple myeloma. The CDR3 runs from the conserved cysteine through the conserved F or W. D genes are given only for firm matches. Some rows have no size entry. The others give once, few or many, or a class for an expanded clone.

clone_size: many; d_call: NA; j_call: TRBJ2-2; v_call: TRBV4-1; cdr3_nt: TGCGCCAGCAGCCAGGACTGGGGGAGCACCGGGGAGCTGTTTTTT; cdr3_aa: CASSQDWGSTGELFF
clone_size: many; d_call: NA; j_call: TRBJ1-1; v_call: TRBV7-9; cdr3_nt: TGTGCCAGCAGCTTAGTAGCCAGGGAAAAACCTGAAGCTTTCTTT; cdr3_aa: CASSLVAREKPEAFF
clone_size: many; d_call: NA; j_call: TRBJ2-5; v_call: TRBV6-2/TRBV6-3; cdr3_nt: TGTGCCAGCAGCTCCCCGGGGCTTAGAGAGACCCAGTACTTC; cdr3_aa: CASSSPGLRETQYF
clone_size: NA; d_call: NA; j_call: TRBJ2-3; v_call: TRBV5-1; cdr3_nt: TGCGCCAGCAGCCCCCTAGCCGGCACAGATACGCAGTATTTT; cdr3_aa: CASSPLAGTDTQYF
clone_size: many; d_call: NA; j_call: TRBJ1-4; v_call: TRBV28; cdr3_nt: TGTGCCAGCAGCCTCCCTAGGGTTGGTGAAAAACTGTTTTTT; cdr3_aa: CASSLPRVGEKLFF
clone_size: many; d_call: NA; j_call: TRBJ2-5; v_call: TRBV5-1; cdr3_nt: TGCGCCAGCAGCTTAATGAGGTCGCCACAAGAGACCCAGTACTTC; cdr3_aa: CASSLMRSPQETQYF
clone_size: many; d_call: NA; j_call: TRBJ1-5; v_call: TRBV10-2; cdr3_nt: TGCGCCAGCAGTGAGTCCGAGGAGGTTCAGCCCCAGCATTTT; cdr3_aa: CASSESEEVQPQHF
clone_size: many; d_call: NA; j_call: TRBJ2-1; v_call: TRBV2; cdr3_nt: TGTGCCAATCAAGAGGGACACGCGAGTGAGCAGTTCTTC; cdr3_aa: CANQEGHASEQFF
clone_size: many; d_call: NA; j_call: TRBJ2-1; v_call: TRBV7-9; cdr3_nt: TGTGCCAGCACCCCATCTACAGGGTTGCACTACGTCGAGCAGTTCTTC; cdr3_aa: CASTPSTGLHYVEQFF
clone_size: medium-sized; d_call: TRBD2; j_call: TRBJ2-1; v_call: TRBV4-3; cdr3_nt: TGTGCCAGCAGCCAAGATTGGAGCGGGGGGGCGAATGAGCAGTTCTTC; cdr3_aa: CASSQDWSGGANEQFF
clone_size: many; d_call: NA; j_call: TRBJ1-2; v_call: TRBV27; cdr3_nt: TGTGCCAGCAGTAATCAGGGGTTTGGAGGCTACACCTTC; cdr3_aa: CASSNQGFGGYTF
clone_size: many; d_call: NA; j_call: TRBJ2-1; v_call: TRBV5-1; cdr3_nt: TGCGCCAGCAGCTTGCGGATAACTGAGCAGTTCTTC; cdr3_aa: CASSLRITEQFF
clone_size: many; d_call: NA; j_call: TRBJ2-7; v_call: TRBV28; cdr3_nt: TGTGCCAGCAGTTTGGGCGGCCGGGGCTACGAGCAGTACTTT; cdr3_aa: CASSLGGRGYEQYF
clone_size: many; d_call: TRBD1; j_call: TRBJ2-7; v_call: TRBV18; cdr3_nt: TGTGCCAGCTCACGGACAGGGCCCCGCTCCTACGAGCAGTACTTC; cdr3_aa: CASSRTGPRSYEQYF
clone_size: few; d_call: TRBD1; j_call: TRBJ2-1; v_call: TRBV2; cdr3_nt: TGTGCCAGCAGAGAACCCGGGACAGGGATCTACAATGAGCAGTTCTTC; cdr3_aa: CASREPGTGIYNEQFF
clone_size: NA; d_call: NA; j_call: TRBJ1-5; v_call: TRBV29-1; cdr3_nt: TGCAGCGTTGTGGGAGGGTTGTGCCAGCCCCAGCACTTT; cdr3_aa: CSVVGGLCQPQHF
clone_size: NA; d_call: NA; j_call: TRBJ2-7; v_call: TRBV12-3/TRBV12-4; cdr3_nt: TGTGCCAGCAGTTCCCCGGGGACCTACGAGCAGTACTTC; cdr3_aa: CASSSPGTYEQYF
clone_size: many; d_call: NA; j_call: TRBJ2-1; v_call: TRBV5-1; cdr3_nt: TGCGCCAGCAGCTTGGTGTGGGGCAATGAGCAGTTCTTC; cdr3_aa: CASSLVWGNEQFF
clone_size: many; d_call: TRBD1; j_call: TRBJ1-5; v_call: TRBV7-9; cdr3_nt: TGTGCCAGCAGCTTCGACAGGGACAATCAGCCCCAGCATTTT; cdr3_aa: CASSFDRDNQPQHF
clone_size: NA; d_call: NA; j_call: TRBJ2-5; v_call: TRBV20-1; cdr3_nt: TGCAGTGCTAGAGATCCCGGGCCAAAAGAGACCCAGTACTTC; cdr3_aa: CSARDPGPKETQYF
clone_size: NA; d_call: TRBD1; j_call: TRBJ1-5; v_call: TRBV28; cdr3_nt: TGTGCCAGCAGTTCGGGACAGCGAAATCAGCCCCAGCATTTT; cdr3_aa: CASSSGQRNQPQHF
clone_size: many; d_call: NA; j_call: TRBJ2-7; v_call: TRBV19; cdr3_nt: TGTGCCAGTAGTATGGATGGAGGGGCCAAAACCTACGAGCAGTACTTC; cdr3_aa: CASSMDGGAKTYEQYF